These T cell receptor beta chains were read from a single sample in a study of T-cell reconstitution after alpha-beta-depleted transplantation in children. TCRdb independently ran MiXCR on the PCR reads; one entry per CDR3 protein. The sample lists approximately 200,000 distinct CDR3 sequences, just over 14% occurring once. This specimen consisted of PBMCs from the stem cell graft donor, obtained from the stem cell graft. The receptors come from a human donor who donated a stem cell graft to a child with acute lymphoblastic leukemia. Both conserved end residues are part of each CDR3. A D gene is named only where the DNA matches it firmly. Size tells how often a clone was seen (once, few, many) or the class of an expanded clone, and some rows leave it out.

v_call	d_call	cdr3_length	j_call	clone_size	cdr3_nt	cdr3_aa
TRBV5-6	-	13	TRBJ2-7	many	TGTGCCAGCAGCGACCAGATCTCCTACGAGCAGTACTTC	CASSDQISYEQYF
TRBV20-1	-	15	TRBJ2-4	-	TGCAGTGCTCCGTACCTTCCTTCAGCCAAAAACATTCAGTACTTC	CSAPYLPSAKNIQYF
TRBV20-1	TRBD1	17	TRBJ1-4	-	TGCAGTGCTTCAAGGACAGGGAGGACAACAACTAATGAAAAACTGTTTTTT	CSASRTGRTTTNEKLFF
TRBV5-1	TRBD2	17	TRBJ2-2	many	TGCGCCAGCAGCTTCCCGGGGACTAGCGGGAACACCGGGGAGCTGTTTTTT	CASSFPGTSGNTGELFF
TRBV5-1	TRBD2	15	TRBJ2-7	many	TGCGCCAGCAGCTTGGAACTAGCGCGTTCCTACGAGCAGTACTTC	CASSLELARSYEQYF
TRBV5-4	-	14	TRBJ1-1	-	TGTGCCAGCAGCTCCGGACTTACGAACACTGAAGCTTTCTTT	CASSSGLTNTEAFF
TRBV12-3/TRBV12-4	-	14	TRBJ1-5	many	TGTGCCAGCAGTTTGTCTCTTAGCAATCAGCCCCAGCATTTT	CASSLSLSNQPQHF
TRBV10-3	-	13	TRBJ1-5	many	TGTGCCATCAGCCCAGGAATCGGTCAGCCCCAGCATTTT	CAISPGIGQPQHF
TRBV19	-	15	TRBJ1-2	many	TGTGCCAGTAGTGGGGATGCCTCTGGTGTAGGTGGCTACACCTTC	CASSGDASGVGGYTF
TRBV5-1	TRBD2	18	TRBJ2-2	many	TGCGCCAGCAGCTCCGGACTAGCGGGGAATACGAACACCGGGGAGCTGTTTTTT	CASSSGLAGNTNTGELFF
TRBV7-2	-	14	TRBJ2-3	many	TGTGCCAGCAGCTTAGCGTTCCGATCAGATACGCAGTATTTT	CASSLAFRSDTQYF
TRBV2	-	14	TRBJ2-5	once	TGTGCCAGCAGCCCCGGGACTCGACAAGAGACCCAGTACTTC	CASSPGTRQETQYF
TRBV5-1	TRBD1	16	TRBJ2-2	many	TGCGCCAGCAGCCCGCCCGGACAGGGGGGCACCGGGGAGCTGTTTTTT	CASSPPGQGGTGELFF
TRBV29-1	-	15	TRBJ1-1	many	TGCAGCGTTGAAGGCAGAGGGCAGATGAACACTGAAGCTTTCTTT	CSVEGRGQMNTEAFF
TRBV20-1	TRBD1	16	TRBJ1-3	many	TGCAGTGCTAGAGACTACTTACAGGGGAGAGGAAACACCATATATTTT	CSARDYLQGRGNTIYF
TRBV19	-	11	TRBJ2-1	-	TGTGCCAGTAGGGGCCAGAAAGAGCAGTTCTTC	CASRGQKEQFF
TRBV7-2	TRBD1	16	TRBJ1-6	once	TGTGCCAGCAGCTTAATTGACAGGGGGGAAGATTCACCCCTCCACTTT	CASSLIDRGEDSPLHF